These 11 T cell receptor beta chains came from one sample sequenced in a study of cytomegalovirus exposure and HLA in healthy donors. PCR primers comprised 60 Vbeta and 13 Jbeta primers. Clones were read by immunoSEQ multiplex PCR, and TCRdb kept only the in-frame ones, dropping some. There are 85,000 to 100,000 clones in the sample; roughly three fifths occur only once, and approximately 3% lies in the top ten. The sample comprised PBMCs. Receptors originate from a man between 60 and 75 years old in good health and CMV-seronegative.

The chain recombines TRBV18 with TRBJ2-1, with D possibly TRBD2 on 6 matching bases. The germline CDR1 and CDR2 sequences are KGHSH and LQKENI. Deletions cut 3 bases from V and 10 bases from J, with 13 bases between. The CDR3 length is 13 residues. In DNA, the CDR3 is TGTGCCAGCTCACCGGGACTGCGGGACGAGCAGTTCTTC. Translation: CASSPGLRDEQFF. The full variable domain, completed using reference TRBV18 and TRBJ2-1, is NAGVMQNPRHLVRRRGQEARLRCSPMKGHSHVYWYRQLPEEGLKFMVYLQKENIIDESGMPKERFSAEFPKEGPSILRIQQVVRGDSAAYFCASSPGLRDEQFFGPGTRLTVL.

The chain links TRBV11-3 to TRBJ2-3; no clear D. This CDR3 contains 14 residues. Trimming removed 1 base at V and 2 bases at J, with 7 bases between. Per germline, CDR1 SGHNT and CDR2 YENEEA. The CDR3 DNA follows: TGTGCCAGCAGCTTAGGGGCCGACACAGATACGCAGTATTTT. Its translation: CASSLGADTDTQYF.

V usage is TRBV7-3 and J usage is TRBJ2-7, with 7 bases identical to TRBD2. The CDR3 runs 13 residues. The V segment lost 4 bases and the J segment 4 bases; nucleotides outside the gene matches: 4. The germline V gene has CDR1 SGHTA and CDR2 FQGTGA. CDR3 amino acids: CASSSQGGYEQYF. For the CDR3, the DNA is TGTGCCAGCAGCTCTCAGGGAGGGTACGAGCAGTACTTC.

The chain employs TRBV7-2 and TRBJ2-2; D gene unclear. V lost 1 base and J 0 bases, leaving 6 bases between the germline ends. The germline V gene has CDR1 SGHTA and CDR2 FQGNSA. CDR3 length equals 15 residues. CDR3 nucleotide sequence: TGTGCCAGCAGCTTAGTGCGCCCGAACACCGGGGAGCTGTTTTTT. It specifies CASSLVRPNTGELFF.

The V call is TRBV10-3, the J call TRBJ2-3; 11 bases are shared with TRBD2. CDR3 size: 15 residues. V shed 6 bases and J 2 bases; nucleotides not matched to a gene: 4. CDR1 is ENHRY, CDR2 SYGVKD, per germline. The CDR3 bases are TGTGCCATCAGACTAGCGGGAGCTCCCACAGATACGCAGTATTTT. Amino acids: CAIRLAGAPTDTQYF.

The J gene is TRBJ1-5, the V gene TRBV30; D perhaps matches TRBD1 (6 bases). Looked up from germline, CDR1 is GTSNPN and CDR2 is SVGIG (reference sequence). This CDR3 contains 14 residues. With 1 base removed from V and 7 bases from J, the gap between germline ends came to 14 bases. The CDR3 nucleotides are TGTGCCTGGAGTGGACAGGCGTCTGACCAGCCCCAGCATTTT. Protein product: CAWSGQASDQPQHF.

The V call is TRBV21-1, the J call TRBJ1-3; whether TRBD1, the table's D call, matches the DNA was not checked. TRBV21-1 is tagged as a pseudogene. The CDR3 is 15 amino acids. The CDR3 region has the DNA TGTGCCAGCAGCAGCCCAAACAAGTCTGGAAACACCATATATTTT. Translated: CASSSPNKSGNTIYF.

This chain connects TRBV5-1 to TRBJ2-5; 10 nucleotides match TRBD2. V shed 0 bases, J shed 4 bases, and the junction held 6 bases outside the gene matches. CDR1 is SGHRS and CDR2 is YFSETQ in the germline V gene. There are 16 residues in the CDR3. The CDR3 DNA reads as TGCGCCAGCAGCTTGGGGGCTAGCGGGAGAATAGAGACCCAGTACTTC. Amino acids: CASSLGASGRIETQYF.

The J gene is TRBJ1-1, the V gene TRBV18, with D perhaps TRBD1 (5 bases). Germline values: CDR1 KGHSH, CDR2 LQKENI. CDR3 length: 15 residues. Trimming cost V 2 bases and J 1 base, with 11 bases left between them. As DNA, the CDR3 is TGTGCCAGCTCACCAGGGTGGGGGGGGAACACTGAAGCTTTCTTT. Amino acid sequence: CASSPGWGGNTEAFF.

The chain recombines TRBV4-1 with TRBJ1-5, with 7 bases that match TRBD1. V trimming: 4 bases; J trimming: 3 bases; junction bases outside the gene matches: 6. Per the germline V gene, CDR1 is MGHRA and CDR2 is YSYEKL. The CDR3 consists of 15 residues. CDR3 amino acids: CASSPRDSSNQPQHF. The CDR3 DNA reads as TGCGCCAGCAGCCCACGGGACAGCTCCAATCAGCCCCAGCATTTT.

The chain combines TRBV18 with TRBJ2-2; D remains unclear. Deletions cut 0 bases from V and 0 bases from J, with 5 bases between. This CDR3 is 15 amino acids long. From germline, CDR1 is KGHSH and CDR2 LQKENI. CDR3 sequence: CASSPPYSNTGELFF. The CDR3 DNA is TGTGCCAGCTCACCACCATACTCGAACACCGGGGAGCTGTTTTTT.